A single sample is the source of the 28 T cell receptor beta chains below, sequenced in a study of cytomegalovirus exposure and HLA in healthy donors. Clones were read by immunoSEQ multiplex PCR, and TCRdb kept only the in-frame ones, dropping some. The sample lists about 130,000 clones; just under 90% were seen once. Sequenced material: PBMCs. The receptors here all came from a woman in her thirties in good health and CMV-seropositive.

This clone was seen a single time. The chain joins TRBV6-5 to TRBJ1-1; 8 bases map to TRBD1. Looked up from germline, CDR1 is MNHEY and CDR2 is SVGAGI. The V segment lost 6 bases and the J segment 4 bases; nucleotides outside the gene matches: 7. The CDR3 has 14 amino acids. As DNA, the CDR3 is TGTGCCAGCAGCCCCGGACAGGGCGGCACTGAAGCTTTCTTT. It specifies CASSPGQGGTEAFF.

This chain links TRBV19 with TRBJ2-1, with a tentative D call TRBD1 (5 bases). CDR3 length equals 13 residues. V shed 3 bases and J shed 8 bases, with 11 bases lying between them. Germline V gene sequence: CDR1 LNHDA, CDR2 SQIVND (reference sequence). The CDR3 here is CASSMGGAYEQFF. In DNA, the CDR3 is TGTGCCAGTAGTATGGGTGGGGCGTATGAGCAGTTCTTC.

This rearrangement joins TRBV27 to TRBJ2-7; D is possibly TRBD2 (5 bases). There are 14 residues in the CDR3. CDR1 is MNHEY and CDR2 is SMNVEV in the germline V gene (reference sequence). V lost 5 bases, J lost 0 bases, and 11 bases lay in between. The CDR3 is CASSVARSSYEQYF. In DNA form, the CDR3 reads TGTGCCAGCAGTGTAGCGAGGAGCTCCTACGAGCAGTACTTC.

The chain's CDR3 is CASSLPGNYGYTF. CDR3 DNA: TGTGCCAGCAGTTTACCAGGGAACTATGGCTACACCTTC. The chain has TRBV28 and TRBJ1-2; D may be TRBD1 (5 bases). The CDR3 is 13 amino acids. Germline CDR1 is MDHEN and CDR2 is SYDVKM. With 2 bases removed from V and 2 bases from J, the gap between germline ends came to 6 bases.

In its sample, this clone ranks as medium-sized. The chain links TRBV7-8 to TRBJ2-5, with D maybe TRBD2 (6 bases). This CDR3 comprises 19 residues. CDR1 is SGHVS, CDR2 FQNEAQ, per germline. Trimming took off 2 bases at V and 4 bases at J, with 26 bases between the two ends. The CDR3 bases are TGTGCCAGCAGCTTAAGGAGGTTAGGAGTAGCGGCGGTAAGAGAGACCCAGTACTTC. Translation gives CASSLRRLGVAAVRETQYF. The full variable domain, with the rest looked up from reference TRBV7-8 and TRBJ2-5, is GAGVSQSPRYKVAKRGQDVALRCDPISGHVSLFWYQQALGQGPEFLTYFQNEAQLDKSGLPSDRFFAERPEGSVSTLKIQRTQQEDSAVYLCASSLRRLGVAAVRETQYFGPGTRLLVL.

In DNA form, the CDR3 reads TGTGCCACCAGCAGAGATCCTGGGGGAGGGCACTATGGCTACACCTTC. This gives the protein CATSRDPGGGHYGYTF. The rearrangement uses TRBV15 and TRBJ1-2; D may be TRBD1 (5 bases). Germline CDR1 reads LNHNV; CDR2 reads YYDKDF (reference sequence). The CDR3 covers 16 residues. V lost 0 bases and J lost 3, with 14 bases in between.

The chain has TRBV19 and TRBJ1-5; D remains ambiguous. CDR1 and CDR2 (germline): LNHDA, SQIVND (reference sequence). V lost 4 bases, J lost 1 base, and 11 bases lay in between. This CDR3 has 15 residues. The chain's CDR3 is CASSNYLESNQPQHF. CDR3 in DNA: TGTGCCAGTAGTAACTACCTTGAAAGCAATCAGCCCCAGCATTTT.

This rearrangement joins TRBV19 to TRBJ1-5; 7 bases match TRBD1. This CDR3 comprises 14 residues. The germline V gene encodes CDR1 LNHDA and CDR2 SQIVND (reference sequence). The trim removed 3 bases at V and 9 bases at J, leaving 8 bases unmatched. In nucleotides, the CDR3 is TGTGCCAGTAGTATGAGGTCAGGGGGACGGCCCCAGCATTTT. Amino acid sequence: CASSMRSGGRPQHF.

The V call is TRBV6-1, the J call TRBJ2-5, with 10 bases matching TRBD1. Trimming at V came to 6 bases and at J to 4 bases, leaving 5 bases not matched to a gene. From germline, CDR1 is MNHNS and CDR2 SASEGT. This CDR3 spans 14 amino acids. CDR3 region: CASRGGQGGETQYF. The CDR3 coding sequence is TGTGCCAGCAGGGGAGGACAGGGGGGAGAGACCCAGTACTTC.

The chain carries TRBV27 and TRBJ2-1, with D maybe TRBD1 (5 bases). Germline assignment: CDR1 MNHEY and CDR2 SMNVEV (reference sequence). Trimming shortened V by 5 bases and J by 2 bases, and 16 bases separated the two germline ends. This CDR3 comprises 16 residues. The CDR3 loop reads CASSPYRLNTYNEQFF. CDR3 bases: TGTGCCAGCAGTCCCTACAGGCTAAATACCTACAATGAGCAGTTCTTC.

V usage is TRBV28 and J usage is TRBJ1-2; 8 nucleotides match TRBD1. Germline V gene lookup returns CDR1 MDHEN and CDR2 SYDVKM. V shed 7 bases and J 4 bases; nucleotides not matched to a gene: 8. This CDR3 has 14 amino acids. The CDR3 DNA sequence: TGTGCCAGCACCCCAGGGGGCGTGGGCTATGGCTACACCTTC. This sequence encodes CASTPGGVGYGYTF.

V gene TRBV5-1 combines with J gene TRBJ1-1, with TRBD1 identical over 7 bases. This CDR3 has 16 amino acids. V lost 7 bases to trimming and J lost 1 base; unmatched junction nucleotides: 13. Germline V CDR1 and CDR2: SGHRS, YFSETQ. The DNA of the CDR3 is TGCGCCAGCCACCCAGGACAGGCGTGGGGGAACACTGAAGCTTTCTTT. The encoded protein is CASHPGQAWGNTEAFF.

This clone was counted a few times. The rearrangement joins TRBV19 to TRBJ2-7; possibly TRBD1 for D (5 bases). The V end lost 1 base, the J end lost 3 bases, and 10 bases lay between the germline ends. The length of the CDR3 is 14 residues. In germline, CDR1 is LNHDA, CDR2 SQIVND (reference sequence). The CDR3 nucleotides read TGTGCCAGTAGTATAGCTCTGCAGGGCTACGAGCAGTACTTC. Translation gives CASSIALQGYEQYF. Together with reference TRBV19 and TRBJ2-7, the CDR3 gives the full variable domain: DGGITQSPKYLFRKEGQNVTLSCEQNLNHDAMYWYRQDPGQGLRLIYYSQIVNDFQKGDIAEGYSVSREKKESFPLTVTSAQKNPTAFYLCASSIALQGYEQYFGPGTRLTVT.

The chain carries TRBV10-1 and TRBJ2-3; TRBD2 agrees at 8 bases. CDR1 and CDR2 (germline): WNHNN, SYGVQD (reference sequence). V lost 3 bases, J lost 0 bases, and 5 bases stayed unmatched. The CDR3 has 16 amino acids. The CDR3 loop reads CASSDTSGSSTDTQYF. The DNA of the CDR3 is TGCGCCAGCAGTGACACTAGCGGATCTAGCACAGATACGCAGTATTTT.

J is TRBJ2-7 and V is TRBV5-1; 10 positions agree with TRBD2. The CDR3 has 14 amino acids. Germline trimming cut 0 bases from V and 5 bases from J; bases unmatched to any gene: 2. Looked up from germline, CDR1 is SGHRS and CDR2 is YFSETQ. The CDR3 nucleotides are TGCGCCAGCAGCTTGGCTCTAGCGGGAGACGAGCAGTACTTC. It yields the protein CASSLALAGDEQYF.

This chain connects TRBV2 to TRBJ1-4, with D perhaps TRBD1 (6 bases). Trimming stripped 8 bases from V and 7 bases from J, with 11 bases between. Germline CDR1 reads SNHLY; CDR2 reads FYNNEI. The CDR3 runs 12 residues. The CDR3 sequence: CASQGSREKLFF. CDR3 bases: TGTGCCAGCCAGGGGAGTCGTGAAAAACTGTTTTTT.

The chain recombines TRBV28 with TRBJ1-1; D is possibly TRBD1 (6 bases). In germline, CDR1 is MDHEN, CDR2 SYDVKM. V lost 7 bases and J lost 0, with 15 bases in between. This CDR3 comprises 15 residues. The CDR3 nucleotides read TGTGCCAGCATCACGGGACAACTCATGAACACTGAAGCTTTCTTT. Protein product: CASITGQLMNTEAFF.

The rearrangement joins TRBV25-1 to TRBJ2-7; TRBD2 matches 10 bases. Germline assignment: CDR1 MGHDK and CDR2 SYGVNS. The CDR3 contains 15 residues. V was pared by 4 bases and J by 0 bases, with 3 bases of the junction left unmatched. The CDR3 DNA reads TGTGCCAGCAGTGTCACTAGCGGGGACTCCTACGAGCAGTACTTC. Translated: CASSVTSGDSYEQYF.

CDR3 amino acids: CATSRVGSIGYTF. The CDR3 DNA is TGTGCCACCAGCAGAGTTGGCTCTATCGGGTACACCTTC. The gene calls are TRBV15 and TRBJ1-2; D is undetermined. V lost 1 base, J lost 11 bases, and 14 bases lay in between. CDR1 and CDR2 from the germline V gene are LNHNV and YYDKDF (reference sequence). The CDR3 is 13 amino acids.

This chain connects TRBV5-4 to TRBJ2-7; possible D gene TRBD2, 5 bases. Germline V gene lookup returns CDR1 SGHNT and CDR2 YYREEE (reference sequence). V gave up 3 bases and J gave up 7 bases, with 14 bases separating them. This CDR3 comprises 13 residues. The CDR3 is CASSSDSAREQYF. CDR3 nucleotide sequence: TGTGCCAGCAGCTCGGACTCCGCTCGGGAGCAGTACTTC.

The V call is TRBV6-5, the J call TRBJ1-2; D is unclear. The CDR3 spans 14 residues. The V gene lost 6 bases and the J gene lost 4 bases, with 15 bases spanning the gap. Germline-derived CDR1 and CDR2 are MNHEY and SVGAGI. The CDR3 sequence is CASRSDGRIYGYTF. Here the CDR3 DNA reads TGTGCCAGCAGATCGGACGGGAGGATCTATGGCTACACCTTC.

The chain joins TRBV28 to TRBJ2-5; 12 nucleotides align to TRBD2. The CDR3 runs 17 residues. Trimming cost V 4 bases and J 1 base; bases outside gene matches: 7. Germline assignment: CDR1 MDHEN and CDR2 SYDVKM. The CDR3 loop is CASSSWTSGNFQETQYF. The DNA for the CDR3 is TGTGCCAGCAGTTCGTGGACTAGCGGGAACTTCCAAGAGACCCAGTACTTC.

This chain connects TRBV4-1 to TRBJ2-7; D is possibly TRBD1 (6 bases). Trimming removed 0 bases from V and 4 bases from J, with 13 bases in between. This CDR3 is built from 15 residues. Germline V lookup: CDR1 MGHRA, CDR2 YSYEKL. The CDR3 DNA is TGCGCCAGCAGCCAAGATTATCAACAGGGATACGAGCAGTACTTC. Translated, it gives CASSQDYQQGYEQYF.

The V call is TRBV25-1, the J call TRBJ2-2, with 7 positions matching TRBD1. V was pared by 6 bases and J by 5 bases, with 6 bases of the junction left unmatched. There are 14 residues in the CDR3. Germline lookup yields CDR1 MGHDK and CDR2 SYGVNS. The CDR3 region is CASSPGQTTGELFF. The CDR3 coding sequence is TGTGCCAGCAGCCCGGGACAGACGACCGGGGAGCTGTTTTTT.

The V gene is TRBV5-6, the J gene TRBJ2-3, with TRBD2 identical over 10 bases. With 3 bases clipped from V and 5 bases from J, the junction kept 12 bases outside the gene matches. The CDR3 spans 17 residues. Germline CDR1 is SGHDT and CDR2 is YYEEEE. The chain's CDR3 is CASSSPGLALHGDTQYF. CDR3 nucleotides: TGTGCCAGCAGCTCACCGGGACTAGCGCTGCATGGAGATACGCAGTATTTT.

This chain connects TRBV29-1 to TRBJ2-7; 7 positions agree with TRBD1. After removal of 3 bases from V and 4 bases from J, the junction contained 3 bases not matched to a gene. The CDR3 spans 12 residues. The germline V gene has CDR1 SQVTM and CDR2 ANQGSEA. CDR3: CSVEGTDYEQYF. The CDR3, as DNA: TGCAGCGTTGAGGGGACAGATTACGAGCAGTACTTC.

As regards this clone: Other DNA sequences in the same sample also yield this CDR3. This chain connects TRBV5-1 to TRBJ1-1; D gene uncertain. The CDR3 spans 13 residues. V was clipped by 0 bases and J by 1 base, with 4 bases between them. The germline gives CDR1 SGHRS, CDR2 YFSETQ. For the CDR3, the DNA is TGCGCCAGCAGCTTGGACACGAACACTGAAGCTTTCTTT. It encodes CASSLDTNTEAFF.

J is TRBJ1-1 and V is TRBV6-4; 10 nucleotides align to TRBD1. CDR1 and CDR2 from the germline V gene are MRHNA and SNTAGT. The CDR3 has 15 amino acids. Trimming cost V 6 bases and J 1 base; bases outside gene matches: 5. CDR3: CASSRDRGKNTEAFF. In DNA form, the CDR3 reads TGTGCCAGCAGCCGGGACAGGGGTAAGAACACTGAAGCTTTCTTT.